A selection of T cell receptor beta chains follows, all from one sample in a study of a mutant IDH1 vaccine in newly diagnosed glioma. Assay: immunoSEQ multiplex PCR; the TCRdb copy retains only in-frame clones and omits some. The sample has over 45,000 clones, over 80% seen once. Their antigen targets remain unknown. The sample consisted of PBMCs, taken from a glioma patient whose treatment included an IDH1 peptide vaccine. Receptors originate from a man aged 50 to 59 with glioma. Both conserved end residues are part of each CDR3. The D gene is left open where the match is weak. Part of the rows lack a size; the others show once, few, many or a class for expanded clones.

TRBV2	-	TRBJ1-6	-	CASRKGRINSPLHF	TGTGCCAGTCGAAAGGGACGGATAAATTCACCCCTCCACTTT
TRBV14	-	TRBJ2-7	-	CASSHKPGTLNYEQYF	TGTGCCAGCAGCCACAAGCCGGGCACCCTAAACTACGAGCAGTACTTC
TRBV5-6	-	TRBJ2-7	-	CASSLLTARYEQYF	TGTGCCAGCAGCTTGTTAACGGCACGGTACGAGCAGTACTTC
TRBV6-1	-	TRBJ1-5	-	CASKGEVGQPQHF	TGTGCCAGCAAGGGGGAAGTAGGGCAGCCCCAGCATTTT
TRBV10-3	TRBD1	TRBJ2-2	-	CAISEGAGGHTGELFF	TGTGCCATCAGTGAGGGGGCAGGGGGCCACACCGGGGAGCTGTTTTTT
TRBV7-3	-	TRBJ1-3	once	CASSFRTGSGNTIYF	TGTGCCAGCAGCTTTAGAACAGGATCTGGAAACACCATATATTTT
TRBV4-3	-	TRBJ2-1	-	CASSQDRSGGYEQFF	TGCGCCAGCAGCCAAGATCGCTCAGGCGGCTATGAGCAGTTCTTC
TRBV5-1	-	TRBJ2-7	-	CASSQGPLGEQYF	TGCGCCAGCAGCCAGGGACCCTTGGGCGAGCAGTACTTC
TRBV11-1	-	TRBJ2-3	-	CASSSTGFTQYF	TGTGCCAGCAGCTCAACAGGTTTCACGCAGTATTTT
TRBV27	-	TRBJ1-4	-	CASSLEARGEKLFF	TGTGCCAGCAGTTTAGAAGCGAGGGGTGAAAAACTGTTTTTT
TRBV6-5	-	TRBJ2-7	-	CASSYSAVPGDEQYF	TGTGCCAGCAGTTACTCCGCAGTCCCGGGAGACGAGCAGTACTTC
TRBV2	-	TRBJ1-5	-	CASMKTGNNQPQHF	TGTGCCAGCATGAAGACAGGAAACAATCAGCCCCAGCATTTT
TRBV4-1	TRBD2	TRBJ2-3	-	CASSHQRELDTQYF	TGCGCCAGCAGCCACCAGCGGGAACTAGATACGCAGTATTTT
TRBV2	-	TRBJ1-5	few	CASSTGLGNQPQHF	TGTGCCAGCAGTACGGGGCTGGGAAATCAGCCCCAGCATTTT
TRBV10-3	TRBD1	TRBJ2-5	-	CAISAWTGGKEETQYF	TGTGCCATCAGTGCATGGACAGGGGGGAAAGAAGAGACCCAGTACTTC
TRBV2	-	TRBJ1-5	-	CASSVLGGNQPQHF	TGTGCCAGCAGTGTTCTGGGGGGCAATCAGCCCCAGCATTTT
TRBV6-1	-	TRBJ2-7	-	CASSEGQTYYEQYF	TGTGCCAGCAGTGAAGGGCAGACTTACTACGAGCAGTACTTC
TRBV6-1	TRBD1	TRBJ1-2	-	CASSVDRGRGYTF	TGTGCCAGCAGTGTGGACAGGGGGCGCGGCTACACCTTC
TRBV2	TRBD1	TRBJ2-7	-	CASSGTGKIYEQYF	TGTGCCAGCAGCGGGACAGGGAAAATCTACGAGCAGTACTTC
TRBV19	-	TRBJ2-7	-	CASSMRPASYEQYF	TGTGCCAGTAGTATGCGGCCGGCTTCCTACGAGCAGTACTTC
TRBV15	-	TRBJ2-1	once	CATSRGGTSSEQFF	TGTGCCACCAGCAGAGGAGGTACTAGCTCGGAGCAGTTCTTC
TRBV19	-	TRBJ2-5	once	CASKTQETQYF	TGTGCCAGCAAGACGCAAGAGACCCAGTACTTC
TRBV6-5	-	TRBJ1-3	-	CATEGAGSGNTIYF	TGTGCCACAGAAGGTGCGGGGTCTGGAAACACCATATATTTT
TRBV19	-	TRBJ1-5	-	CASSIGVRGNQPQHF	TGTGCCAGTAGTATCGGGGTTAGGGGCAATCAGCCCCAGCATTTT
TRBV7-6	-	TRBJ1-5	once	CASSLGGPNQPQHF	TGTGCCAGCAGCTTAGGCGGGCCCAATCAGCCCCAGCATTTT
TRBV29-1	-	TRBJ2-4	-	CSADGPGGGIQYF	TGCAGCGCCGATGGGCCAGGGGGGGGCATTCAGTACTTC
TRBV7-2	TRBD2	TRBJ2-1	-	CASRGLAGGGNEQFF	TGTGCCAGCAGGGGACTAGCGGGAGGGGGGAATGAGCAGTTCTTC
TRBV7-3	TRBD1	TRBJ1-1	-	CASSSTGVGTEAFF	TGTGCCAGCAGCTCCACAGGGGTGGGCACTGAAGCTTTCTTT
TRBV5-6	-	TRBJ1-1	-	CASSSQGSGTEAFF	TGTGCCAGCAGCTCCCAGGGCTCGGGCACTGAAGCTTTCTTT
TRBV9	-	TRBJ1-2	-	CASSVVADYGYTF	TGTGCCAGCAGCGTAGTGGCGGACTATGGCTACACCTTC
TRBV21-1	-	TRBJ2-7	-	CASSKARGGKPSYEQYF	TGTGCCAGCAGCAAAGCGCGTGGCGGGAAGCCATCCTACGAGCAGTACTTC
TRBV5-1	-	TRBJ1-2	-	CASSLQGGDYGYTF	TGCGCCAGCAGCTTACAGGGAGGGGACTATGGCTACACCTTC
TRBV6-1	TRBD1	TRBJ1-5	-	CASSGQGGQPQHF	TGTGCCAGCAGTGGACAGGGGGGTCAGCCCCAGCATTTT
TRBV7-2	-	TRBJ1-2	-	CASSSIGNYGYTF	TGTGCCAGCAGTAGTATTGGAAACTATGGCTACACCTTC
TRBV6-4	-	TRBJ2-7	-	CASSTAPSYEQYF	TGTGCCAGCAGTACGGCCCCTTCCTACGAGCAGTACTTC
TRBV7-9	-	TRBJ2-7	-	CASSGPGTHLKYEQYF	TGTGCCAGCAGCGGTCCCGGGACACACCTGAAGTACGAGCAGTACTTC
TRBV7-2	TRBD2	TRBJ2-5	-	CASTTGRGGQETQYF	TGTGCCAGCACCACGGGGCGGGGGGGCCAAGAGACCCAGTACTTC
TRBV6-4	TRBD2	TRBJ2-3	-	CASSIEGGAATQYF	TGTGCCAGCAGTATTGAGGGAGGGGCTGCTACGCAGTATTTT
TRBV4-3	-	TRBJ2-1	-	CASSQGRGSYNEQFF	TGCGCCAGCAGCCAAGGCCGGGGGTCCTACAATGAGCAGTTCTTC
TRBV5-6	TRBD1	TRBJ1-2	-	CASSLAGTGLFVKDGYTF	TGTGCCAGCAGCTTGGCCGGGACAGGGTTATTCGTGAAGGATGGCTACACCTTC
TRBV11-2	-	TRBJ1-1	-	CASSPRTHIGAFF	TGTGCCAGCAGCCCCCGGACCCACATCGGAGCTTTCTTT
TRBV5-4	TRBD2	TRBJ2-5	-	CASSFGGAMGETQYF	TGTGCCAGCAGCTTCGGGGGGGCCATGGGGGAGACCCAGTACTTC
TRBV15	-	TRBJ2-5	-	CATSSWTGKQETQYF	TGTGCCACCAGCAGTTGGACGGGAAAGCAAGAGACCCAGTACTTC
TRBV7-8	TRBD2	TRBJ2-3	-	CASSPWTSGSTDTQYF	TGTGCCAGCAGCCCCTGGACTAGCGGCAGCACAGATACGCAGTATTTT
TRBV10-2	-	TRBJ1-1	-	CASGQGTEAFF	TGCGCCAGCGGGCAGGGCACTGAAGCTTTCTTT
TRBV21-1	-	TRBJ2-6	-	CASKQGPGANVLTF	TGTGCCAGCAAACAGGGACCTGGGGCCAACGTCCTGACTTTC
TRBV14	TRBD2	TRBJ2-1	-	CASSQMSSGSYNEQFF	TGTGCCAGCAGCCAAATGTCAAGCGGGAGTTACAATGAGCAGTTCTTC
TRBV7-9	-	TRBJ1-4	-	CASSSIRGWFEKLFF	TGTGCCAGCAGCTCTATTCGGGGATGGTTTGAAAAACTGTTTTTT
TRBV6-1	-	TRBJ2-2	-	CASSEAVPGKGTGELFF	TGTGCCAGCAGTGAAGCGGTACCGGGGAAGGGCACCGGGGAGCTGTTTTTT
TRBV9	-	TRBJ2-3	-	CASSVSGSTDTQYF	TGTGCCAGCAGCGTCAGCGGCAGCACAGATACGCAGTATTTT
TRBV19	-	TRBJ1-1	few	CASSNGGQNTEAFF	TGTGCCAGTAGTAATGGAGGACAAAACACTGAAGCTTTCTTT
TRBV19	-	TRBJ1-2	-	CASRVLNYGYTF	TGTGCCAGTAGGGTTTTAAACTATGGCTACACCTTC
TRBV7-2	-	TRBJ1-5	-	CASSFSRLNQPQHF	TGTGCCAGCAGCTTTTCCAGATTGAATCAGCCCCAGCATTTT
TRBV27	TRBD1	TRBJ1-1	-	CASRPTGGYTEAFF	TGTGCCAGCCGACCGACAGGGGGTTACACTGAAGCTTTCTTT
TRBV10-2	-	TRBJ1-1	-	CASSDVGGYTEAFF	TGCGCCAGCAGTGACGTGGGGGGGTACACTGAAGCTTTCTTT
TRBV19	TRBD2	TRBJ2-7	-	CASSREGSEQYF	TGTGCCAGTAGCAGGGAGGGTTCCGAGCAGTACTTC
TRBV4-1	TRBD2	TRBJ2-2	-	CASSLGLASNTGELFF	TGCGCCAGCAGCTTGGGACTAGCGTCGAACACCGGGGAGCTGTTTTTT
TRBV7-6	-	TRBJ2-7	-	CASSLGRQDGTEQYF	TGTGCCAGCAGCTTAGGGAGACAGGACGGGACGGAGCAGTACTTC
TRBV7-5	-	TRBJ2-7	-	CARSLKVTYEQYF	TGTGCCAGAAGCTTAAAGGTCACCTACGAGCAGTACTTC